This entry lists 27 T cell receptor beta chains sequenced from one sample in a study of T cell responses to AZD1222 COVID-19 vaccine. Here immunoSEQ multiplex PCR was the method, and the copy in TCRdb shows in-frame clones only, minus some. Of 110,000 to 150,000 clones in the sample, more than 85% were seen once. Sequenced material: peripheral blood, taken on day 0 of AZD1222 vaccination. These receptors were taken from an adult in good health.

The rearrangement joins TRBV28 to TRBJ1-1, with D perhaps TRBD1 (5 bases). The V end was cut by 8 bases, the J end by 6 bases, with 16 bases between. Germline V gene sequence: CDR1 MDHEN, CDR2 SYDVKM. The CDR3 is made up of 13 amino acids. Written as DNA, the CDR3 is TGTGCCAGCCCCCCTCATAGGGGCGCTGAAGCTTTCTTT. Translating it yields CASPPHRGAEAFF.

This clone has only one observation. The V and J genes are TRBV19 and TRBJ1-6; 8 positions match TRBD1. The CDR3 totals 15 residues. Trimming took 4 bases from V and 15 from J; bases not matched to a gene: 14. Germline V gene data show CDR1 as LNHDA and CDR2 as SQIVND (reference sequence). CDR3 sequence reads: CASSTLTGENIFLHF. In nucleotides, the CDR3 is TGTGCCAGTAGTACCCTGACAGGGGAAAATATATTCCTCCACTTT.

This chain uses TRBV24-1 with TRBJ2-1; D may be TRBD2 (5 bases). V lost 0 bases, J lost 4 bases, and 12 bases lay in between. The germline CDR1 and CDR2 sequences are KGHDR and SFDVKD. This CDR3 contains 16 residues. CDR3: CATSDLEGSTYNEQFF. CDR3 bases: TGTGCCACCAGTGATTTGGAGGGATCAACGTACAATGAGCAGTTCTTC.

V is TRBV21-1 and J is TRBJ2-5; the table calls TRBD1, which could not be checked here. TRBV21-1 is classified as a pseudogene. The CDR3 is 15 amino acids. CDR3 region: CASNFRTGRFETQYF. Here the CDR3 DNA reads TGTGCCAGCAACTTCCGGACAGGGCGGTTTGAGACCCAGTACTTC.

The gene calls are TRBV30 and TRBJ2-2; 10 bases line up with TRBD2. CDR1 GTSNPN and CDR2 SVGIG come from the germline V gene (reference sequence). V trimming: 4 bases; J trimming: 6 bases; junction bases outside the gene matches: 8. This CDR3 region has 15 residues. CDR3 nucleotides: TGTGCCTGGATGTTAGCGGGGGGTCCCGCCGGGGAGCTGTTTTTT. It encodes CAWMLAGGPAGELFF.

The V gene is TRBV6-6, the J gene TRBJ1-4; D unresolved. The CDR3 runs 13 residues. V shed 2 bases and J shed 7 bases, with 8 bases lying between them. The V gene's germline CDR1 is MNHNY and CDR2 SVGAGI (reference sequence). The CDR3 loop reads CASSYGETEKLFF. CDR3 sequence (DNA): TGTGCCAGCAGTTACGGGGAGACTGAAAAACTGTTTTTT.

J is TRBJ1-2 and V is TRBV5-4; a possible D gene is TRBD1 (5 bases). V was cut by 4 bases and J by 0 bases, with 13 bases left in between. Germline V gene sequence: CDR1 SGHNT, CDR2 YYREEE (reference sequence). This CDR3 is built from 15 residues. The CDR3 DNA reads TGTGCCAGCAGCCCGGGGGACGAAGCTAACTATGGCTACACCTTC. This codes for CASSPGDEANYGYTF.

V usage is TRBV6-5 and J usage is TRBJ2-1; 10 positions agree with TRBD1. CDR1 MNHEY and CDR2 SVGAGI come from the germline V gene. The CDR3 loop spans 16 amino acids. V was clipped by 2 bases and J by 5 bases; unmatched bases: 6. CDR3 DNA: TGTGCCAGCAGTTACGGGGGACAGGGGAAGCACAATGAGCAGTTCTTC. This gives the protein CASSYGGQGKHNEQFF.

This chain connects TRBV5-6 to TRBJ2-5; D not certain. Germline CDR1 is SGHDT and CDR2 is YYEEEE. This CDR3 comprises 16 residues. V lost 2 bases, J lost 0 bases, and 14 bases lay in between. The CDR3 spells CASSLPASEYQETQYF. Here the CDR3 DNA reads TGTGCCAGCAGCTTACCCGCCTCAGAATACCAAGAGACCCAGTACTTC. The variable domain in full, completed from reference TRBV5-6 and TRBJ2-5, reads DAGVTQSPTHLIKTRGQQVTLRCSPKSGHDTVSWYQQALGQGPQFIFQYYEEEERQRGNFPDRFSGHQFPNYSSELNVNALLLGDSALYLCASSLPASEYQETQYFGPGTRLLVL.

The table lists this clone with a count of one. The V gene is TRBV11-2, the J gene TRBJ1-2, with 7 bases identical to TRBD1. The CDR3 is 12 amino acids. CDR1 and CDR2 (germline): SGHAT, FQNNGV. V dropped 5 bases and J dropped 7; count of bases not matched to a gene: 4. This chain's CDR3 is CASSRDRSGYTF. The CDR3 coding sequence is TGTGCCAGCAGCCGGGACAGAAGTGGCTACACCTTC.

The chain recombines TRBV3-1 (or the pseudogene TRBV3-2) with TRBJ2-7; possibly TRBD1 or TRBD2 for D (9 bases each). Trimming pared 4 bases from V and 3 bases from J, leaving 19 bases between. CDR3 length: 16 residues. Germline V gene lookup returns CDR1 LGHDT and CDR2 YNNKEL (reference sequence). DNA for the CDR3: TGTGCCAGCAGCCTGGCGGGGGGGACAGGGTTCTACGAGCAGTACTTC. Its protein product is CASSLAGGTGFYEQYF.

The table lists this clone with a count of one. This chain links TRBV12-3 or TRBV12-4 with TRBJ2-7, with D maybe TRBD1 (6 bases). This CDR3 spans 13 amino acids. V was cut by 7 bases and J by 3 bases, with 13 bases left in between. CDR3 region: CASNYRVGYEQYF. DNA for the CDR3: TGTGCCAGCAATTACAGGGTAGGCTACGAGCAGTACTTC.

This clone was recorded only once. The J gene is TRBJ1-2, the V gene TRBV9; no definite D call. V dropped 1 base and J dropped 5 bases, with 12 bases sitting between them. CDR3 length: 14 residues. Germline V gives CDR1 SGDLS, CDR2 YYNGEE. In nucleotides, the CDR3 is TGTGCCAGCAGCGTAATCCCGCCCGCTTATGGCTACACCTTC. Translation: CASSVIPPAYGYTF.

The chain employs TRBV2 and TRBJ2-1; D remains ambiguous. The CDR3 runs to 11 residues. Trimming shortened V by 6 bases and J by 7 bases, and 7 bases separated the two germline ends. Germline V CDR1 and CDR2: SNHLY, FYNNEI. CDR3 in amino acids: CASSESNEQFF. The CDR3 coding sequence is TGTGCCAGCAGCGAGAGTAATGAGCAGTTCTTC. Supplemented by reference TRBV2 and TRBJ2-1, the full variable domain reads EPEVTQTPSHQVTQMGQEVILRCVPISNHLYFYWYRQILGQKVEFLVSFYNNEISEKSEIFDDQFSVERPDGSNFTLKIRSTKLEDSAMYFCASSESNEQFFGPGTRLTVL.

This rearrangement joins TRBV19 to TRBJ2-7; 7 bases agree with TRBD2. Germline values: CDR1 LNHDA, CDR2 SQIVND (reference sequence). The trim removed 1 base at V and 1 base at J, leaving 4 bases unmatched. The CDR3 length is 15 residues. The CDR3 region has the DNA TGTGCCAGTAGTATAGTAGCGGGTACGTCCTACGAGCAGTACTTC. Translating it yields CASSIVAGTSYEQYF. The entire variable domain, with the rest obtained from reference TRBV19 and TRBJ2-7, is as follows: DGGITQSPKYLFRKEGQNVTLSCEQNLNHDAMYWYRQDPGQGLRLIYYSQIVNDFQKGDIAEGYSVSREKKESFPLTVTSAQKNPTAFYLCASSIVAGTSYEQYFGPGTRLTVT.

This chain uses TRBV2 with TRBJ1-1, with TRBD1 as a possible D gene (6 bases). The CDR3 runs to 15 residues. The germline V gene encodes CDR1 SNHLY and CDR2 FYNNEI. V lost 4 bases and J lost 1, with 13 bases in between. The CDR3 DNA follows: TGTGCCAGCAGTGTATTTTCCAGGGGGAACACTGAAGCTTTCTTT. Protein: CASSVFSRGNTEAFF.

This clone was seen only once. For the CDR3, the DNA is TGTGCCAGCAGTTTAGGGTATAGCAATCAGCCCCAGCATTTT. Translation: CASSLGYSNQPQHF. The V gene is TRBV27, the J gene TRBJ1-5, with D unclear. This CDR3 has 14 amino acids. Germline V gene lookup returns CDR1 MNHEY and CDR2 SMNVEV (reference sequence). V gave up 2 bases and J gave up 0 bases, with 5 bases separating them.

V is TRBV7-8 and J is TRBJ1-4; unclear D gene. CDR1 is SGHVS and CDR2 is FQNEAQ in the germline V gene. Trimming shortened V by 1 base and J by 4 bases, and 13 bases separated the two germline ends. The CDR3 is 16 residues long. The CDR3 reads CASSLGWLGNNEKLFF. Written as DNA, the CDR3 is TGTGCCAGCAGCTTAGGATGGCTGGGGAATAATGAAAAACTGTTTTTT.

The CDR3 sequence: CASSQERGGRSGQFF. The CDR3 coding sequence is TGTGCCAGCAGCCAGGAGCGGGGGGGCCGGTCCGGGCAGTTCTTC. The chain joins TRBV3-1 (or the pseudogene TRBV3-2) to TRBJ2-1; 10 bases are a match to TRBD2. The J segment lost 12 bases and the V segment lost 3 bases, leaving 11 bases of the junction unmatched. This CDR3 comprises 15 residues. CDR1 and CDR2 from the germline V gene are LGHDT and YNNKEL (reference sequence).

The V gene is TRBV19, the J gene TRBJ1-1, with 9 positions matching TRBD1. CDR3 length: 16 residues. With V trimmed by 10 bases and J by 4 bases, 16 bases remained unmatched. CDR1 is LNHDA and CDR2 is SQIVND in the germline V gene (reference sequence). The DNA of the CDR3 is TGTGCCACCACATACAGGGGGCGGTTAAGTAGCACTGAAGCTTTCTTT. It codes for CATTYRGRLSSTEAFF.

The chain carries TRBV3-1 (or the pseudogene TRBV3-2) and TRBJ2-1; 12 positions agree with TRBD2. Losses at the gene ends were 3 bases for V and 7 bases for J; bases not matched to a gene: 7. The V gene's germline CDR1 is LGHDT and CDR2 YNNKEL (reference sequence). The CDR3 consists of 16 residues. For the CDR3, the DNA is TGTGCCAGCAGCCAGGGCACTAGCGGGGGGCGAAATGAGCAGTTCTTC. This codes for CASSQGTSGGRNEQFF.

This chain connects TRBV7-9 to TRBJ2-1; a weak D match, TRBD1 (6 bases). This CDR3 has 15 amino acids. Germline V gives CDR1 SEHNR, CDR2 FQNEAQ (reference sequence). V was shortened by 0 bases and J by 5 bases, with 11 bases between the two germline ends. Written as DNA, the CDR3 is TGTGCCAGCAGCTTAGCGCACAGGGTCGACAATGAGCAGTTCTTC. The encoded protein is CASSLAHRVDNEQFF.

The CDR3 bases are TGTGCCAGCAGTTACTCTAGACCCGGACAGCACACTGAAGCTTTCTTT. Protein sequence: CASSYSRPGQHTEAFF. The chain links TRBV6-6 to TRBJ1-1; TRBD1 is a possible D gene (6 bases). The CDR3 length is 16 residues. Germline lookup yields CDR1 MNHNY and CDR2 SVGAGI (reference sequence). V was pared by 0 bases and J by 3 bases, with 14 bases between.

J is TRBJ1-2 and V is TRBV27, with D perhaps TRBD1 (5 bases). CDR1 is MNHEY and CDR2 is SMNVEV in the germline V gene (reference sequence). Trimming took 6 bases from V and 2 from J, leaving 10 bases between them. The CDR3 runs to 13 residues. For the CDR3, the DNA is TGTGCCAGCAGGGGGGAGGGGAACTATGGCTACACCTTC. Translating it yields CASRGEGNYGYTF.

The chain has TRBV30 and TRBJ1-1, with D unclear. Germline V gene sequence: CDR1 GTSNPN, CDR2 SVGIG (reference sequence). The CDR3 spans 11 residues. Between the trimmed V and J ends, which lost 3 bases and 3 bases, there was a span of 5 bases. The CDR3 DNA follows: TGTGCCTGGAGGATGGACACTGAAGCTTTCTTT. Translating it yields CAWRMDTEAFF. Looking up the rest from reference TRBV30 and TRBJ1-1 gives the full variable domain: SQTIHQWPATLVQPVGSPLSLECTVEGTSNPNLYWYRQAAGRGLQLLFYSVGIGQISSEVPQNLSASRPQDRQFILSSKKLLLSDSGFYLCAWRMDTEAFFGQGTRLTVV.

The chain is built from TRBV6-1 and TRBJ2-1, with 9 nucleotides matching TRBD2. The germline CDR1 and CDR2 sequences are MNHNS and SASEGT. The CDR3 sequence is 15 residues long. V shed 1 base, J shed 8 bases, and the junction held 6 bases outside the gene matches. This CDR3 is CASSEGGGGAHEQFF. DNA for the CDR3: TGTGCCAGCAGTGAAGGTGGCGGGGGGGCCCATGAGCAGTTCTTC.

This chain uses TRBV28 with TRBJ1-1; D gene ambiguous. Germline CDR1 MDHEN, CDR2 SYDVKM. CDR3 length: 15 residues. V was shortened by 6 bases and J by 5 bases, with 19 bases between the two germline ends. DNA of the CDR3: TGTGCCAGCAGCTCGCGGTCAGGCTTAGGGACTGAAGCTTTCTTT. This codes for CASSSRSGLGTEAFF.